This is a list of T cell receptor beta chains from one sample in a study of regulatory dendritic cells for organ transplantation. Antigens of these TCRs are unknown. Using immunoSEQ multiplex PCR, the repertoire was profiled, and TCRdb retains in-frame clones only, with some absent. The sample holds about 10,000 clones, about two thirds seen once. The sequenced sample consisted of naive CD4+ T cells from blood cultured with dendritic cells. These TCRs come from a human donor in good health. Each CDR3 is given with its conserved first and last residue. A D gene is named only where the DNA matches it firmly. The size of a clone is reported for some rows only, either as once, few or many, or as a class for expanded clones.

V gene	D gene	J gene	clone size	CDR3 DNA	CDR3 protein
TRBV6-5	-	TRBJ1-2	-	TGTGCCAGCAGTTCAGCGACGGTGTCTGTTGGCTACACCTTC	CASSSATVSVGYTF
TRBV27	-	TRBJ1-1	-	TGTGCCAGCAGTTCCCCCCGGGACTTGAACACTGAAGCTTTCTTT	CASSSPRDLNTEAFF
TRBV5-4	TRBD2	TRBJ2-1	-	TGTGCCAGCAGCAAAGGAGGCGGGGGTAGTACCTACAATGAGCAGTTCTTC	CASSKGGGGSTYNEQFF
TRBV6-1	-	TRBJ2-1	-	TGTGCCAGCATCCCCGGCGGGGGCTATTACAATGAGCAGTTCTTC	CASIPGGGYYNEQFF
TRBV9	TRBD2	TRBJ2-1	-	TGTGCCAGCAGCGTAGGGCAGCGGGAGGGGGGTAATGAGCAGTTCTTC	CASSVGQREGGNEQFF
TRBV6-6	TRBD2	TRBJ2-5	-	TGTGCCAGCAGTTACGGGACTAGCGGAGAAGAGACCCAGTACTTC	CASSYGTSGEETQYF
TRBV5-1	-	TRBJ1-2	-	TGCGCCAGCACCCCACCACTCGGGTATGGCTACACCTTC	CASTPPLGYGYTF
TRBV20-1	-	TRBJ2-1	-	TGCAGTGCTAGACTCAATGAGCAGTTCTTC	CSARLNEQFF
TRBV5-4	TRBD2	TRBJ2-1	-	TGTGCCAGCACCGGACTAGCGGGAGCATACAATGAGCAGTTCTTC	CASTGLAGAYNEQFF
TRBV5-1	-	TRBJ2-7	-	TGCGCCAGCAGCTTGGCTCAGGCCTACGAGCAGTACTTC	CASSLAQAYEQYF
TRBV7-2	-	TRBJ1-1	-	TGTGCCAGCAGACCGGGGGTAATGAACACTGAAGCTTTCTTT	CASRPGVMNTEAFF
TRBV5-1	TRBD1	TRBJ2-2	-	TGCGCCAGCAGCTTCCCGGGACAGGGGTACACCGGGGAGCTGTTTTTT	CASSFPGQGYTGELFF
TRBV6-5	TRBD1	TRBJ2-5	-	TGTGCCAGCAGTTGGGACAGGGTGGGAGAGACCCAGTACTTC	CASSWDRVGETQYF
TRBV5-1	-	TRBJ1-1	few	TGCGCCAGCAGGGAGGGCACTGAAGCTTTCTTT	CASREGTEAFF
TRBV6-1	TRBD1	TRBJ1-2	once	TGTGCCAGCAGTGGCTTCGGACAGGGCAGCTACAATGGCTACACCTTC	CASSGFGQGSYNGYTF
TRBV19	-	TRBJ2-7	-	TGTGCCAGTGGAGGGCAGGGAGCTTACGAGCAGTACTTC	CASGGQGAYEQYF
TRBV6-5	TRBD2	TRBJ2-3	-	TGTGCCAGCAGCAAGCGGGGGGCGGGTGATACGCAGTATTTT	CASSKRGAGDTQYF
TRBV6-6	-	TRBJ1-1	once	TGTGCCAGCAGCCCTCCCGGGGGTGGGGAAGCTTTCTTT	CASSPPGGGEAFF